One sample yielded the 32 T cell receptor beta chains listed below, sequenced in a study of blood T cell repertoires in COVID-19. Profiled with immunoSEQ multiplex PCR; TCRdb holds only in-frame clones, not every one. The sample has about 230,000 clones, approximately 90% seen once. Sequencing was done on a sample of peripheral blood. The receptors stem from a man between 45 and 60 years old with COVID-19, enrolled during active disease.

In DNA, the CDR3 is TGTGCCAGCAGTCGCGGGACAGGGGATGGCTATGGCTACACCTTC. Translation: CASSRGTGDGYGYTF. The chain uses TRBV6-5 and TRBJ1-2, with 10 bases aligning to TRBD1. V lost 5 bases, J lost 4 bases, and 7 bases stayed unmatched. The CDR3 sequence is 15 residues long. CDR1 and CDR2 (germline): MNHEY, SVGAGI.

The chain links TRBV29-1 to TRBJ1-2, with D maybe TRBD1 (5 bases). V lost 7 bases and J lost 7, with 16 bases in between. Germline assignment: CDR1 SQVTM and CDR2 ANQGSEA. The CDR3 loop spans 12 amino acids. Written as DNA, the CDR3 is TGCAGCGCGAGTTTGGGGCAAAGTGGCTACACCTTC. Translation: CSASLGQSGYTF.

The chain links TRBV7-3 to TRBJ2-2, with 12 bases aligning to TRBD2. The trim removed 5 bases at V and 4 bases at J, leaving 5 bases unmatched. Germline loops: CDR1 SGHTA, CDR2 FQGTGA. The CDR3 has 16 amino acids. CDR3 nucleotide sequence: TGTGCCAGCAGCCCTCGGACTAGCGGGGTCACCGGGGAGCTGTTTTTT. The encoded protein is CASSPRTSGVTGELFF. The complete variable domain, with remaining parts taken from reference TRBV7-3 and TRBJ2-2, reads GAGVSQTPSNKVTEKGKYVELRCDPISGHTALYWYRQSLGQGPEFLIYFQGTGAADDSGLPNDRFFAVRPEGSVSTLKIQRTERGDSAVYLCASSPRTSGVTGELFFGEGSRLTVL.

The chain is built from TRBV15 and TRBJ1-1, with a weak D call TRBD1 (5 bases). V gave up 0 bases and J gave up 10 bases, with 12 bases separating them. The V gene's germline CDR1 is LNHNV and CDR2 YYDKDF (reference sequence). The CDR3 consists of 13 residues. The CDR3 loop reads CATSRDGGDGAFF. CDR3 bases: TGTGCCACCAGCAGAGACGGAGGGGATGGAGCTTTCTTT.

The chain links TRBV6-1 to TRBJ1-3, with a tentative D call TRBD1 (6 bases). The CDR3 is 16 amino acids. The germline CDR1 and CDR2 sequences are MNHNS and SASEGT. Trimming took 1 base from V and 2 from J, leaving 12 bases between them. CDR3 residues: CASSEVVGGPGNTIYF. The CDR3 nucleotides are TGTGCCAGCAGTGAAGTGGTTGGGGGCCCTGGAAACACCATATATTTT.

This clone was seen a single time. This chain uses TRBV11-2 with TRBJ1-1; unclear D gene. CDR3 size: 14 residues. Germline assignment: CDR1 SGHAT and CDR2 FQNNGV. V was cut by 5 bases and J by 2 bases, with 12 bases left in between. CDR3 protein: CASSLAGDNTEAFF. In nucleotides, the CDR3 is TGTGCCAGCAGCCTTGCCGGGGATAACACTGAAGCTTTCTTT.

The sample holds one count of this clone. The chain carries TRBV4-3 and TRBJ1-6, with D maybe TRBD1 (6 bases). This CDR3 is built from 15 residues. Germline CDR1 and CDR2: LGHNA and YSLEER. The V and J ends lost 1 base and 7 bases respectively, with 11 bases between them. The CDR3 DNA is TGCGCCAGCAGCCAAGCCAGGGGCGAGAATTCACCCCTCCACTTT. The encoded protein is CASSQARGENSPLHF.

The chain employs TRBV6-6 and TRBJ1-1, with 7 positions matching TRBD1. The CDR3 runs 15 residues. Germline values: CDR1 MNHNY, CDR2 SVGAGI (reference sequence). J was trimmed by 7 bases and V by 0 bases; bases with no gene match: 8. In DNA, the CDR3 is TGTGCCAGCAGTTACTCGAGTGCACAGGGGCTTGAAGCTTTCTTT. Translating gives CASSYSSAQGLEAFF.

The chain is built from TRBV2 and TRBJ2-7; 7 bases line up with TRBD2. The CDR3 spans 14 residues. CDR1 is SNHLY, CDR2 FYNNEI, per germline. J lost 3 bases, V lost 6 bases, and 8 bases had no gene match. The CDR3 nucleotides are TGTGCCAGCAGGGAGACTAGCAATTTCTACGAGCAGTACTTC. The encoded protein is CASRETSNFYEQYF.

The J gene is TRBJ2-1, the V gene TRBV6-2 or TRBV6-3; D ambiguous. Germline CDR1 and CDR2: MNHEY and SVGEGT. The CDR3 length is 12 residues. With 6 bases removed from V and 7 bases from J, the gap between germline ends came to 10 bases. CDR3 nucleotide sequence: TGTGCCAGCAGCGATAACTGGAATGAGCAGTTCTTC. Translated, it gives CASSDNWNEQFF.

V is TRBV11-3 and J is TRBJ2-5, with D possibly being TRBD2 (6 bases). From germline, CDR1 is SGHNT and CDR2 YENEEA. The CDR3 spans 14 residues. V was cut by 1 base and J by 4 bases, with 10 bases left in between. This CDR3 reads CASSLAGGVETQYF. The CDR3 bases are TGTGCCAGCAGCTTAGCCGGAGGGGTAGAGACCCAGTACTTC.

The V call is TRBV28, the J call TRBJ2-1; D might be TRBD2 (7 bases). The V end was cut by 2 bases, the J end by 9 bases, with 17 bases between. Germline CDR1 and CDR2: MDHEN and SYDVKM. The length of the CDR3 is 15 residues. In DNA form, the CDR3 reads TGTGCCAGCAGTTTAGATGGGGGGGGGCGCGGTGAGCAGTTCTTC. Its translation: CASSLDGGGRGEQFF.

V and J are TRBV14 and TRBJ2-7; 10 bases line up with TRBD2. The trim removed 4 bases at V and 7 bases at J, leaving 10 bases unmatched. Germline V gene data show CDR1 as SGHDN and CDR2 as FVKESK. The CDR3 runs to 15 residues. The CDR3 sequence: CASSPLAGVFREQYF. In DNA, the CDR3 is TGTGCCAGCAGCCCCCTAGCGGGAGTTTTCCGGGAGCAGTACTTC. The variable domain in full, completed from reference TRBV14 and TRBJ2-7, reads EAGVTQFPSHSVIEKGQTVTLRCDPISGHDNLYWYRRVMGKEIKFLLHFVKESKQDESGMPNNRFLAERTGGTYSTLKVQPAELEDSGVYFCASSPLAGVFREQYFGPGTRLTVT.

The J gene is TRBJ1-2, the V gene TRBV28, with 9 nucleotides matching TRBD1. V lost 4 bases and J lost 3; bases outside the gene matches: 12. The CDR3 is 17 amino acids. CDR1 is MDHEN, CDR2 SYDVKM, per germline. Here the CDR3 reads CASSSTHGTGLYYGYTF. The CDR3 nucleotides read TGTGCCAGCAGTTCAACCCACGGGACAGGGCTTTACTATGGCTACACCTTC.

This chain joins TRBV6-6 and TRBJ2-1, with TRBD2 matching over 15 bases. The CDR3 has 16 residues. The trim removed 4 bases at V and 4 bases at J, leaving 2 bases unmatched. CDR1 is MNHNY and CDR2 is SVGAGI in the germline V gene (reference sequence). The CDR3 sequence is CASSLGLAGGYNEQFF. CDR3 coding DNA: TGTGCCAGCAGTTTGGGACTAGCGGGGGGTTACAATGAGCAGTTCTTC.

This chain uses TRBV5-6 with TRBJ2-5; perhaps TRBD1 as D (6 bases). Germline lookup yields CDR1 SGHDT and CDR2 YYEEEE. This CDR3 has 13 residues. Trimming removed 4 bases at V and 5 bases at J, with 12 bases between. The CDR3 loop reads CASSNTGFETQYF. The CDR3 DNA is TGTGCCAGCAGCAACACAGGGTTTGAGACCCAGTACTTC.

The table lists this clone with a few counts. V gene TRBV7-8 combines with J gene TRBJ1-5; no reliable D call. The CDR3 extends over 13 amino acids. The germline V gene encodes CDR1 SGHVS and CDR2 FQNEAQ. V dropped 5 bases and J dropped 5 bases, with 10 bases sitting between them. The CDR3, as DNA: TGTGCCAGCAGCGCAGACACGTATCAGCCCCAGCATTTT. Translated: CASSADTYQPQHF.

This chain links TRBV7-2 with TRBJ2-5; D gene uncertain. The CDR3 totals 14 residues. V lost 1 base, J lost 1 base, and 7 bases lay in between. From germline, CDR1 is SGHTA and CDR2 FQGNSA. The CDR3 region is CASSLVSVQETQYF. The CDR3, as DNA: TGTGCCAGCAGCTTAGTATCTGTCCAAGAGACCCAGTACTTC.

This clone showed up just a few times. This chain links TRBV28 with TRBJ2-7, with D possibly matching TRBD2 (6 bases). The CDR3 extends over 15 amino acids. Germline CDR1 reads MDHEN; CDR2 reads SYDVKM. Trimming took 3 bases from V and 0 from J, leaving 12 bases between them. The CDR3 loop is CASSFGGENSYEQYF. CDR3 sequence (DNA): TGTGCCAGCAGTTTCGGCGGGGAGAACTCCTACGAGCAGTACTTC.

V usage is TRBV2 and J usage is TRBJ1-2; 8 positions agree with TRBD1. V lost 10 bases and J lost 5; bases outside the gene matches: 3. Germline V gene sequence: CDR1 SNHLY, CDR2 FYNNEI. This CDR3 comprises 11 residues. The CDR3 spells CAKQGDYGYTF. The CDR3 region has the DNA TGTGCCAAACAGGGGGATTATGGCTACACCTTC.

The chain uses TRBV25-1 and TRBJ1-6, with a tentative D call TRBD1 (5 bases). CDR3 size: 18 residues. The V end lost 4 bases, the J end lost 6 bases, and 22 bases lay between the germline ends. Germline CDR1 is MGHDK and CDR2 is SYGVNS. CDR3 region: CASSVGTERAQGNSPLHF. CDR3 in DNA: TGTGCCAGCAGTGTCGGGACTGAACGCGCGCAGGGTAATTCACCCCTCCACTTT.

The count of this clone is one. The V and J genes are TRBV2 and TRBJ1-3; D not resolved. V was clipped by 6 bases and J by 0 bases, with 9 bases between them. Per germline, CDR1 SNHLY and CDR2 FYNNEI. The CDR3 runs to 14 residues. The CDR3 region has the DNA TGTGCCAGCAGGACGGGGAGCTCTGGAAACACCATATATTTT. Translating it yields CASRTGSSGNTIYF.

This chain links TRBV2 with TRBJ1-2, with D uncertain. The germline V gene encodes CDR1 SNHLY and CDR2 FYNNEI. This CDR3 contains 14 residues. V lost 3 bases and J lost 6, with 14 bases in between. The CDR3 loop is CASSDRRFPDGYTF. DNA for the CDR3: TGTGCCAGCAGTGATCGGAGGTTTCCGGATGGCTACACCTTC.

The V call is TRBV5-1, the J call TRBJ2-3; a possible D gene is TRBD1 (6 bases). Per the germline V gene, CDR1 is SGHRS and CDR2 is YFSETQ. The length of the CDR3 is 14 residues. V lost 7 bases to trimming and J lost 4 bases, with 16 bases between them. For the CDR3, the DNA is TGCGCCAGCTACCTGAGGGGGTGGGCAGATACGCAGTATTTT. This gives the protein CASYLRGWADTQYF.

V and J are TRBV19 and TRBJ1-2, with TRBD1 as a possible D gene (5 bases). V lost 3 bases and J 4 bases, leaving 12 bases between the germline ends. This CDR3 has 14 residues. Germline CDR1 LNHDA, CDR2 SQIVND (reference sequence). The CDR3 DNA follows: TGTGCCAGTAGTATCGGCAGGGTGCTCTATGGCTACACCTTC. Translated, it gives CASSIGRVLYGYTF.

The chain has TRBV10-3 and TRBJ2-7, with 9 bases fitting TRBD2. The CDR3 runs 15 residues. After removal of 3 bases from V and 3 bases from J, the junction contained 6 bases not matched to a gene. Germline values: CDR1 ENHRY, CDR2 SYGVKD. The CDR3 region is CAISDPTSGDYEQYF. CDR3 sequence (DNA): TGTGCCATCAGTGACCCGACTAGCGGCGACTACGAGCAGTACTTC.

V gene TRBV7-9 combines with J gene TRBJ1-5; the D is unclear. Germline V CDR1 and CDR2: SEHNR, FQNEAQ (reference sequence). The CDR3 spans 15 residues. Trimming took off 1 base at V and 3 bases at J, with 10 bases between the two ends. In DNA form, the CDR3 reads TGTGCCAGCAGCTTAGACGGAGGATACAATCAGCCCCAGCATTTT. Its translation is CASSLDGGYNQPQHF.

For the CDR3, the DNA is TGTGCCAGCAGCTTGGACAGGGTCACTGAAGCTTTCTTT. This codes for CASSLDRVTEAFF. The V and J genes are TRBV7-3 and TRBJ1-1; TRBD1 matches at 8 bases. Trimming took 3 bases from V and 4 from J; bases not matched to a gene: 1. CDR1 is SGHTA, CDR2 FQGTGA, per germline. This CDR3 is built from 13 residues.

This clone appeared a few times. J is TRBJ1-5 and V is TRBV9; 8 positions match TRBD1. The germline V gene encodes CDR1 SGDLS and CDR2 YYNGEE. The CDR3 consists of 15 residues. Losses at the gene ends were 3 bases for V and 0 bases for J; bases not matched to a gene: 2. The CDR3 nucleotides are TGTGCCAGCAGCGCAGGGGGCTCTAGCAATCAGCCCCAGCATTTT. Translating gives CASSAGGSSNQPQHF.

Only one count was recorded for this clone. V usage is TRBV3-1 (or the pseudogene TRBV3-2) and J usage is TRBJ1-3; 7 bases map to TRBD1. This CDR3 is 17 amino acids long. CDR1 and CDR2 from the germline V gene are LGHDT and YNNKEL (reference sequence). V shed 4 bases and J 2 bases; nucleotides not matched to a gene: 11. This CDR3 reads CASSPLRQGEAGNTIYF. The CDR3 nucleotides read TGTGCCAGCAGCCCTCTGAGACAGGGAGAAGCTGGAAACACCATATATTTT.

The rearrangement joins TRBV27 to TRBJ2-7, with 7 bases fitting TRBD1. Germline CDR1 and CDR2: MNHEY and SMNVEV (reference sequence). The CDR3 has 14 amino acids. V was pared by 3 bases and J by 1 base, with 3 bases of the junction left unmatched. Here the CDR3 DNA reads TGTGCCAGCAGTTTTCAGACAGGGTCCTACGAGCAGTACTTC. The encoded protein is CASSFQTGSYEQYF.

The chain recombines TRBV2 with TRBJ1-2; no firm D call. Trimming left V 2 bases short and J 5 bases short, with 18 bases between. The CDR3 is made up of 16 amino acids. CDR1 and CDR2 from the germline V gene are SNHLY and FYNNEI. The DNA of the CDR3 is TGTGCCAGCAGTGAACTCTCAGCCAGCGAAGGATATGGCTACACCTTC. Translated, it gives CASSELSASEGYGYTF. The full variable domain, with the rest looked up from reference TRBV2 and TRBJ1-2, is EPEVTQTPSHQVTQMGQEVILRCVPISNHLYFYWYRQILGQKVEFLVSFYNNEISEKSEIFDDQFSVERPDGSNFTLKIRSTKLEDSAMYFCASSELSASEGYGYTFGSGTRLTVV.